The 21 T cell receptor beta chains below come from one sample, sequenced in a study of blood T cell repertoires in COVID-19. Assay used: immunoSEQ multiplex PCR; TCRdb lists only in-frame clones, some missing. This table holds about 220,000 clones, roughly nine tenths found once. The specimen sequenced was peripheral blood. These receptors all come from a man in his forties with acute or convalescent COVID-19.

The rearrangement uses TRBV6-6 and TRBJ2-7; possible D gene TRBD1, 6 bases. Trimming shortened V by 8 bases and J by 2 bases, and 13 bases separated the two germline ends. This CDR3 contains 13 residues. In germline, CDR1 is MNHNY, CDR2 SVGAGI (reference sequence). CDR3 sequence (DNA): TGTGCCAGCTTTGGACAGAGAGCCTACGAGCAGTACTTC. Translated: CASFGQRAYEQYF.

The rearrangement uses TRBV3-1 (or the pseudogene TRBV3-2) and TRBJ2-3, with D possibly TRBD2 on 6 matching bases. The ends were cut back, 2 bases at V and 6 bases at J, with 6 bases in the middle. The length of the CDR3 is 12 residues. The germline CDR1 and CDR2 sequences are LGHDT and YNNKEL (reference sequence). The CDR3 DNA sequence: TGTGCCAGCAGCCAACTAGCGGATACGCAGTATTTT. It translates to CASSQLADTQYF.

The chain combines TRBV19 with TRBJ2-7; D remains unclear. There are 14 residues in the CDR3. V lost 4 bases to trimming and J lost 3 bases, with 13 bases between them. Per the germline V gene, CDR1 is LNHDA and CDR2 is SQIVND (reference sequence). The CDR3 region is CASSTLTRDYEQYF. In nucleotides, the CDR3 is TGTGCCAGTAGTACCCTGACTCGTGACTACGAGCAGTACTTC.

The chain is built from TRBV18 and TRBJ1-5, with D perhaps TRBD1 (6 bases). The V end was cut by 0 bases, the J end by 5 bases, with 11 bases between. CDR1 and CDR2 from the germline V gene are KGHSH and LQKENI. The CDR3 contains 15 residues. The DNA of the CDR3 is TGTGCCAGCTCACCACCGTCAGGGGCGGATCAGCCCCAGCATTTT. Its translation is CASSPPSGADQPQHF.

The chain couples TRBV5-4 to TRBJ2-1; TRBD2 agrees at 8 bases. CDR3 length equals 16 residues. The V segment lost 0 bases and the J segment 3 bases; nucleotides outside the gene matches: 5. From germline, CDR1 is SGHNT and CDR2 YYREEE (reference sequence). The CDR3: CASSLGSGGNYNEQFF. The CDR3 bases are TGTGCCAGCAGCTTGGGTTCGGGAGGGAACTACAATGAGCAGTTCTTC.

The chain carries TRBV10-1 and TRBJ1-4, with TRBD1 matching over 12 bases. This CDR3 is built from 18 residues. Germline values: CDR1 WNHNN, CDR2 SYGVQD (reference sequence). V lost 7 bases to trimming and J lost 4 bases; unmatched junction nucleotides: 13. The DNA of the CDR3 is TGCGCCAGCATCCCCGGGGGGGACAGGGGGCTTCATAATGAAAAACTGTTTTTT. Residues: CASIPGGDRGLHNEKLFF.

The rearrangement links TRBV4-2 to TRBJ1-1; D is perhaps TRBD1 (5 bases). Trimming took 3 bases from V and 1 from J, leaving 9 bases between them. The CDR3 sequence is 14 residues long. Per the germline V gene, CDR1 is LGHNA and CDR2 is YNFKEQ. CDR3: CASSHLDRNTEAFF. In nucleotides, the CDR3 is TGTGCCAGCAGCCATCTCGACAGGAACACTGAAGCTTTCTTT.

Points on this clone: This sample also contains other DNA sequences that code for the same CDR3. The chain uses TRBV27 and TRBJ2-7; TRBD2 matches 10 bases. After removal of 1 base from V and 3 bases from J, the junction contained 3 bases not matched to a gene. CDR3 length: 15 residues. The germline CDR1 and CDR2 sequences are MNHEY and SMNVEV (reference sequence). The CDR3 region is CASSLWASGSYEQYF. The DNA of the CDR3 is TGTGCCAGCAGTTTATGGGCTAGCGGGAGCTACGAGCAGTACTTC.

This chain connects TRBV28 to TRBJ1-5, with 7 bases lining up with TRBD1. The germline gives CDR1 MDHEN, CDR2 SYDVKM. The CDR3 runs 17 residues. The V gene end was trimmed by 5 bases and the J gene end by 0 bases; junction bases not matched to a gene: 10. The CDR3 DNA follows: TGTGCCAGCAGTCCCGGGGGACAGAGCCTTAGCAATCAGCCCCAGCATTTT. Translation gives CASSPGGQSLSNQPQHF.

The chain joins TRBV29-1 to TRBJ1-2; 10 bases map to TRBD1. The CDR3 is 14 amino acids. Germline CDR1 reads SQVTM; CDR2 reads ANQGSEA. V gave up 7 bases and J gave up 2 bases; unmatched junction bases: 7. The CDR3 nucleotides read TGCAGCGCAGGGACAGGGGACCGCAACTATGGCTACACCTTC. It specifies CSAGTGDRNYGYTF.

J is TRBJ2-7 and V is TRBV7-3, with 7 bases that match TRBD2. The ends lost 6 bases at V and 3 bases at J; junction bases unmatched: 5. This CDR3 contains 13 residues. Germline CDR1 reads SGHTA; CDR2 reads FQGTGA. The CDR3 nucleotides read TGTGCCAGCAGGAGCGGGGCAAACTACGAGCAGTACTTC. It codes for CASRSGANYEQYF.

The chain employs TRBV30 and TRBJ1-2, with 7 bases identical to TRBD1. The CDR3 runs 17 residues. The V segment lost 0 bases and the J segment 9 bases; nucleotides outside the gene matches: 19. The germline V gene encodes CDR1 GTSNPN and CDR2 SVGIG (reference sequence). Written as DNA, the CDR3 is TGTGCCTGGAGTGTAAGGACAGGCCTTCCCGGGCTTTATCGCTACACCTTC. Translated, it gives CAWSVRTGLPGLYRYTF.

V is TRBV28 and J is TRBJ2-3; 9 nucleotides line up with TRBD2. J lost 3 bases, V lost 3 bases, and 10 bases had no gene match. There are 17 residues in the CDR3. The germline gives CDR1 MDHEN, CDR2 SYDVKM. The CDR3: CASSLAARLAVTDTQYF. Written as DNA, the CDR3 is TGTGCCAGCAGTTTGGCTGCGCGACTAGCGGTTACAGATACGCAGTATTTT.

V and J are TRBV19 and TRBJ2-7; TRBD1 aligns across 7 bases. The CDR3 covers 13 residues. V trimming: 5 bases; J trimming: 6 bases; junction bases outside the gene matches: 7. Germline V gives CDR1 LNHDA, CDR2 SQIVND (reference sequence). The CDR3, as DNA: TGTGCCAGTAGTTCGACAGGGATTGGCGAGCAGTACTTC. Its translation: CASSSTGIGEQYF.

This clone was seen once. This chain connects TRBV7-2 to TRBJ2-3; a possible D gene is TRBD1 (5 bases). This CDR3 comprises 13 residues. Germline V lookup: CDR1 SGHTA, CDR2 FQGNSA. V was shortened by 5 bases and J by 2 bases, with 8 bases between the two germline ends. The CDR3 nucleotides read TGTGCCAGCAGCGTGGACAACACAGATACGCAGTATTTT. It is translated as CASSVDNTDTQYF.

The V and J genes are TRBV5-1 and TRBJ2-7; the match to TRBD1 covers 8 bases. V dropped 0 bases and J dropped 6; count of bases not matched to a gene: 8. Germline V gene lookup returns CDR1 SGHRS and CDR2 YFSETQ. The CDR3 contains 15 residues. The CDR3 nucleotides are TGCGCCAGCAGCTTGGCCCAAGGACAGGGACGCGAGCAGTACTTC. As protein: CASSLAQGQGREQYF.

The J gene is TRBJ2-2, the V gene TRBV7-9, with 8 bases fitting TRBD1. With 4 bases clipped from V and 3 bases from J, the junction kept 7 bases outside the gene matches. The CDR3 runs 16 residues. Germline values: CDR1 SEHNR, CDR2 FQNEAQ (reference sequence). CDR3 nucleotides: TGTGCCAGCAGCTCTTCGGACAGGGCGGACACCGGGGAGCTGTTTTTT. Encoded protein: CASSSSDRADTGELFF.

Only one count was recorded for this clone. The genes are TRBV28 and TRBJ1-1; 10 positions agree with TRBD1. V was pared by 4 bases and J by 7 bases, with 6 bases of the junction left unmatched. The CDR3 covers 14 residues. Germline CDR1 reads MDHEN; CDR2 reads SYDVKM. The CDR3 spells CASSWTGGGSEAFF. The CDR3 nucleotides are TGTGCCAGCAGTTGGACAGGGGGGGGGAGTGAAGCTTTCTTT.

The rearrangement uses TRBV6-5 and TRBJ1-2, with D maybe TRBD1 (5 bases). Looked up from germline, CDR1 is MNHEY and CDR2 is SVGAGI. Trimming cost V 7 bases and J 2 bases, with 11 bases left between them. The CDR3 loop spans 13 amino acids. The CDR3 sequence is CASTAGGNYGYTF. CDR3 in DNA: TGTGCCAGCACGGCCGGGGGGAACTATGGCTACACCTTC.

Only a few counts were recorded for this clone. This chain uses TRBV20-1 with TRBJ1-2, with 8 nucleotides matching TRBD1. V was pared by 3 bases and J by 4 bases, with 10 bases of the junction left unmatched. The CDR3 length is 15 residues. In germline, CDR1 is DFQATT, CDR2 SNEGSKA (reference sequence). CDR3 protein: CSASPADRASYGYTF. CDR3 DNA: TGCAGTGCTAGTCCCGCGGACAGGGCCTCCTATGGCTACACCTTC.

This rearrangement joins TRBV4-1 to TRBJ2-5; D ambiguous. The CDR3 extends over 13 amino acids. With 2 bases removed from V and 5 bases from J, the gap between germline ends came to 9 bases. From germline, CDR1 is MGHRA and CDR2 YSYEKL. CDR3 sequence reads: CASSQTAWETQYF. The CDR3 DNA sequence: TGCGCCAGCAGCCAAACTGCCTGGGAGACCCAGTACTTC.